These T cell receptor beta chains were read from a single sample in a study of T cells after yellow fever vaccination. In TCRdb, the 5' RACE reads were re-called with MiXCR into one record per CDR3 protein. The sample consists of about 310,000 distinct CDR3 sequences, around 4% of them appearing once. The sample was PBMCs, taken on the day of the yellow fever booster vaccination. Every receptor here comes from a man aged 18 to 29 who received the YFV17D yellow fever vaccine. Each CDR3 is given without its conserved first and last residue. The D gene is left open where the match is weak.

TRBJ2-1 | TRBV7-9 | - | ASALSRTEPQF
TRBJ1-1 | TRBV2 | TRBD1 | ASSEGPGGGTEAF
TRBJ1-6 | TRBV30 | TRBD1 | AWSSGTGNSPLH
TRBJ2-3 | TRBV5-1 | TRBD2 | ATLPPGGGAASTDTQY
TRBJ2-7 | TRBV5-1 | - | ASSLNGQTYEQY
TRBJ2-5 | TRBV12-5 | - | ASGFRNQETQY
TRBJ1-5 | TRBV12-3/TRBV12-4 | TRBD1 | ASSARGQNSNQPQH
TRBJ2-3 | TRBV6-5 | - | ASRTGGVDTQY
TRBJ2-5 | TRBV25-1 | TRBD2 | ASSEGLNSGGQETQY
TRBJ2-1 | TRBV6-5 | TRBD1 | ASSFPPGQPNEQF
TRBJ1-5 | TRBV25-1 | - | ASSETASLSNQPQH
TRBJ2-7 | TRBV20-1 | - | SAAIGGYEQY
TRBJ1-4 | TRBV18 | - | ASSPRFATNEKLF
TRBJ2-7 | TRBV13 | - | ASRQDPGYEQY
TRBJ2-4 | TRBV5-6 | - | ASSPPLTGTLY
TRBJ2-1 | TRBV5-4 | - | ASSFLGEQF
TRBJ2-5 | TRBV5-1 | - | ASSLATDETQY
TRBJ2-4 | TRBV7-9 | TRBD1 | ASSPKLGDRVGLVRDIQY